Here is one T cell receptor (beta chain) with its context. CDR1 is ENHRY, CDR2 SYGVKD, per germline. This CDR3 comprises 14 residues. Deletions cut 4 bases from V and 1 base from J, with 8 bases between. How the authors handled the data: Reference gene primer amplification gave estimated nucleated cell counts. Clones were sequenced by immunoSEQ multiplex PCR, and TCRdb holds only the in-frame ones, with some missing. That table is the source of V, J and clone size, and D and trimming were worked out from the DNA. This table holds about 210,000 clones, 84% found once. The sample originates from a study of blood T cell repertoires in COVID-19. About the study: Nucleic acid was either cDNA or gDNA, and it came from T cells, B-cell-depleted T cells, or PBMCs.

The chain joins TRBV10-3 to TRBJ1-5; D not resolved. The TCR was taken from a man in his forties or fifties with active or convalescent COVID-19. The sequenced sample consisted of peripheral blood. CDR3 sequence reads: CAISGRGSNQPQHF. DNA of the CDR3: TGTGCCATCAGTGGTCGAGGGAGCAATCAGCCCCAGCATTTT.